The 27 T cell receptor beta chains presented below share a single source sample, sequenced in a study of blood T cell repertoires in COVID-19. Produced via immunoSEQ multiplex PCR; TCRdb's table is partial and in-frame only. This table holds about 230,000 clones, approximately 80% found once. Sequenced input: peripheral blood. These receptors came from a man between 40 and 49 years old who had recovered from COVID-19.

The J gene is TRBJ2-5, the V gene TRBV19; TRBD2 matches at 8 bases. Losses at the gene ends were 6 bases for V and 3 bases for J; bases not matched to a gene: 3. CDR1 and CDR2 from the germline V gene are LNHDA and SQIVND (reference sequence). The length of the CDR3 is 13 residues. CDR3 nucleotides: TGTGCCAGTAGGGGACTAGACGAAGAGACCCAGTACTTC. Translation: CASRGLDEETQYF.

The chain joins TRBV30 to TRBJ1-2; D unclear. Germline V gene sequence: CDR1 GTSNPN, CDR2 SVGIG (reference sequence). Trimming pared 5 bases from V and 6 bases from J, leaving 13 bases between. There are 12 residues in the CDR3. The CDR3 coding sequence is TGTGCCTGGTCTTTAGGCCAGGATGGCTACACCTTC. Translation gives CAWSLGQDGYTF.

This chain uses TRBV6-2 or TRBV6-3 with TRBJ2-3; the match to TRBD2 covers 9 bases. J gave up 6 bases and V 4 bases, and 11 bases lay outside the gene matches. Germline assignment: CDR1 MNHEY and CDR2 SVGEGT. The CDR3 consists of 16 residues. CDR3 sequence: CASSSRGGGLRDTQYF. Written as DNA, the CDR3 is TGTGCCAGCAGTTCCCGCGGGGGGGGCCTTAGGGATACGCAGTATTTT.

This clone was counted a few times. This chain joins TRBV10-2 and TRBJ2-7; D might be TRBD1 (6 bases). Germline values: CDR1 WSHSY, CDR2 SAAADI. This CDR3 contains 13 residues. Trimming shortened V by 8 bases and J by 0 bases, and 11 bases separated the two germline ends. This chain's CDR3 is CASGTKISYEQYF. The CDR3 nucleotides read TGCGCCAGCGGGACAAAAATCTCCTACGAGCAGTACTTC.

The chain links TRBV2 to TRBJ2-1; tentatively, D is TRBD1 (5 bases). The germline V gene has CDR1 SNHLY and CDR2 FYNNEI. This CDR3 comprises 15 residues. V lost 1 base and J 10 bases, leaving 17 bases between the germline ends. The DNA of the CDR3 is TGTGCCAGCAGTGAAGTGGTCACTGGGGCTAGGGAGCAGTTCTTC. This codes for CASSEVVTGAREQFF.

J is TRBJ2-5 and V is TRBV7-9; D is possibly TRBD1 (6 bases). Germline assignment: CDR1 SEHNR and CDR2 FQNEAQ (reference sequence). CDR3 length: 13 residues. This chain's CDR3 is CAGAKQGGETQYF. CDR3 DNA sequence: TGTGCGGGGGCGAAACAAGGAGGAGAGACCCAGTACTTC.

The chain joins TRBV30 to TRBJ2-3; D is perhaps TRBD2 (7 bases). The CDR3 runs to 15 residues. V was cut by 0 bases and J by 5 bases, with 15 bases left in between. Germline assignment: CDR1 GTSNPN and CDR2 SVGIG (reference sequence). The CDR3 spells CAWSVLRRGQDTQYF. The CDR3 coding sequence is TGTGCCTGGAGTGTACTTCGGCGGGGGCAAGATACGCAGTATTTT.

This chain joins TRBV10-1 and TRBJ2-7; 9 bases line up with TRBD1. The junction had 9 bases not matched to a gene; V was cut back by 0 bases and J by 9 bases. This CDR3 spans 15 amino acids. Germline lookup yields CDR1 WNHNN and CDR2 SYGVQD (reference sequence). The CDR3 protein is CASSESGTGMIGQYF. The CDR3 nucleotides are TGCGCCAGCAGTGAGTCCGGGACAGGGATGATCGGGCAGTACTTC.

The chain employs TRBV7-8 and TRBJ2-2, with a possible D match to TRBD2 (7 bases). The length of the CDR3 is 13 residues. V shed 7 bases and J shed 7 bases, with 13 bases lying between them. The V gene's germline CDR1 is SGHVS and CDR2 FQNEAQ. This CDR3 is CASTPRGGGELFF. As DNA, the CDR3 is TGTGCCAGCACCCCGAGGGGGGGCGGGGAGCTGTTTTTT.

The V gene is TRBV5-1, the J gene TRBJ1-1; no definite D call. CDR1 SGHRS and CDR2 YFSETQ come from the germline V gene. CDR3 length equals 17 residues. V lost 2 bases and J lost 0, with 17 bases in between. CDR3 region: CASSLGATGDMNTEAFF. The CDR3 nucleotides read TGCGCCAGCAGCTTAGGCGCGACCGGGGATATGAACACTGAAGCTTTCTTT.

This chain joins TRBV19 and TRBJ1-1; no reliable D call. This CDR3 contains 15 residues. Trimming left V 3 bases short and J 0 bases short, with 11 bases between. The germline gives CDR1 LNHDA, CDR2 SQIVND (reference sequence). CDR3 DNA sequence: TGTGCCAGTAGTATGTCAGGTTCTATGAACACTGAAGCTTTCTTT. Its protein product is CASSMSGSMNTEAFF.

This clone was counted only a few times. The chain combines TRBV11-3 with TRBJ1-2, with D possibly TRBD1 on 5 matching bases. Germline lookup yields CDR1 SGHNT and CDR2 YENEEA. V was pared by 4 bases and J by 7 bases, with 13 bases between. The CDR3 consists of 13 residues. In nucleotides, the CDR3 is TGTGCCAGCAGCTCAAAGGGGATCGCTGGCTACACCTTC. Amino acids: CASSSKGIAGYTF.

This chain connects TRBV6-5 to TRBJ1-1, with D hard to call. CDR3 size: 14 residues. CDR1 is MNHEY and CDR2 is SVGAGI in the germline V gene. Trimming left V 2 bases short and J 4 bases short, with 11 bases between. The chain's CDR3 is CASSYNGVSTEAFF. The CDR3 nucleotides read TGTGCCAGCAGTTACAACGGGGTGAGCACTGAAGCTTTCTTT.

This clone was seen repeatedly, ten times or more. The CDR3 DNA follows: TGTGCCAGCAGCCCCGAACAGGGAACGGAGGGCTACACCTTC. This translates into CASSPEQGTEGYTF. V is TRBV3-1 (or the pseudogene TRBV3-2) and J is TRBJ1-2; D perhaps matches TRBD1 (6 bases). The V and J ends lost 4 bases and 8 bases respectively, with 17 bases between them. The CDR3 has 14 residues. CDR1 and CDR2 from the germline V gene are LGHDT and YNNKEL (reference sequence).

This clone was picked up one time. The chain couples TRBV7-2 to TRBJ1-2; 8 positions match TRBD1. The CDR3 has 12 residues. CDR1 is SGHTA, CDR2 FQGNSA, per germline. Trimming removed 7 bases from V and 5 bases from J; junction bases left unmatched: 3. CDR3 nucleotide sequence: TGTGCCAGCAAGGGACAGGAATATGGCTACACCTTC. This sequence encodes CASKGQEYGYTF.

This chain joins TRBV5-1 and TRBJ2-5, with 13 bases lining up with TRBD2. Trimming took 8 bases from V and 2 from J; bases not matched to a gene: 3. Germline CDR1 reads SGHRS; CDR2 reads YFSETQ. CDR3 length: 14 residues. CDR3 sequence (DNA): TGCGCCAGTACTAGCGGGAGGGGTCAAGAGACCCAGTACTTC. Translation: CASTSGRGQETQYF.

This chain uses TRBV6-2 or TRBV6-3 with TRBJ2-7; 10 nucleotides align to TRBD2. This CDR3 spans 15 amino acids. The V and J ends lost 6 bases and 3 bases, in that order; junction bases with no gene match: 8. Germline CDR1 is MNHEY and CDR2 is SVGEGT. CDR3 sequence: CASRPHSGRFYEQYF. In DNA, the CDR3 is TGTGCCAGCAGACCTCATAGCGGGAGGTTCTACGAGCAGTACTTC.

The CDR3 loop is CATRGQHTEAFF. The CDR3 DNA follows: TGTGCCACCAGGGGACAACACACTGAAGCTTTCTTT. This chain connects TRBV24-1 to TRBJ1-1; weak D call: TRBD1 (6 bases). This CDR3 comprises 12 residues. V gave up 7 bases and J gave up 3 bases, with 8 bases separating them. In germline, CDR1 is KGHDR, CDR2 SFDVKD.

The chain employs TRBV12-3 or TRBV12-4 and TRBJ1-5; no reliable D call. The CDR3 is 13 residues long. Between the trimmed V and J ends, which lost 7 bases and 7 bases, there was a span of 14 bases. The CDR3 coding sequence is TGTGCCAGCACGACCCGAGACGGGCAGCCCCAGCATTTT. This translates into CASTTRDGQPQHF.

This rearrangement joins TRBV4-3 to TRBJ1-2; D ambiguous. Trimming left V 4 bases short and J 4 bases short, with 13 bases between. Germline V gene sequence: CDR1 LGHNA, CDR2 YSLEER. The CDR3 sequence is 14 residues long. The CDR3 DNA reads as TGCGCCAGCAGCCCATCGCTCAACGGCTATGGCTACACCTTC. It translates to CASSPSLNGYGYTF.

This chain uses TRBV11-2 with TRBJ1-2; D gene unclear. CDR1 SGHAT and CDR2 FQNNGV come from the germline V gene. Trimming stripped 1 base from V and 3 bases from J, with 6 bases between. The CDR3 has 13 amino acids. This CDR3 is CASSLGGDYGYTF. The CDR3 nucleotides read TGTGCCAGCAGCTTAGGGGGAGACTATGGCTACACCTTC.

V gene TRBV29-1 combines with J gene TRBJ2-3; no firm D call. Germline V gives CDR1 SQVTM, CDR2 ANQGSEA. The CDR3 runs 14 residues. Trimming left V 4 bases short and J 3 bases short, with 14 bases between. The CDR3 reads CSVASRLRTDTQYF. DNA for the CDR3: TGCAGCGTTGCCTCGAGGCTGCGAACAGATACGCAGTATTTT.

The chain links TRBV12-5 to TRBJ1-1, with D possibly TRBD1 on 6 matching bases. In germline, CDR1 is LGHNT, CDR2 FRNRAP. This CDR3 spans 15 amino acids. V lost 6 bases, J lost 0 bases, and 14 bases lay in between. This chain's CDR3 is CASGPDSYMNTEAFF. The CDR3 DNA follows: TGTGCTAGTGGACCGGACAGCTATATGAACACTGAAGCTTTCTTT.

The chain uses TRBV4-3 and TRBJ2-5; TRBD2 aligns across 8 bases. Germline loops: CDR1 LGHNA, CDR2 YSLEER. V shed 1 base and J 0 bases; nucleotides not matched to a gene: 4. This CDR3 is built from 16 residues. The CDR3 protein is CASSQGLAGYQETQYF. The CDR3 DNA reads TGCGCCAGCAGCCAAGGTCTAGCGGGCTACCAAGAGACCCAGTACTTC.

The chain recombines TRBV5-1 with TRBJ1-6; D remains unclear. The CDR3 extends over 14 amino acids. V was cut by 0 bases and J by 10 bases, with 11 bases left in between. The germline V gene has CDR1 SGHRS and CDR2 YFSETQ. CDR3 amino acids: CASSLAAGGSPLHF. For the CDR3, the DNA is TGCGCCAGCAGCTTGGCGGCAGGTGGATCACCCCTCCACTTT.

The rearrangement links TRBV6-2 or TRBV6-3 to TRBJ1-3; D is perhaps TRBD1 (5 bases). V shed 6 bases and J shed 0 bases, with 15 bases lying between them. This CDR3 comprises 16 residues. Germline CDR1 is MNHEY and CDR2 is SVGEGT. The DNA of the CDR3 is TGTGCCAGCAGCTCCGAGACAGTTTACTCTGGAAACACCATATATTTT. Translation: CASSSETVYSGNTIYF.

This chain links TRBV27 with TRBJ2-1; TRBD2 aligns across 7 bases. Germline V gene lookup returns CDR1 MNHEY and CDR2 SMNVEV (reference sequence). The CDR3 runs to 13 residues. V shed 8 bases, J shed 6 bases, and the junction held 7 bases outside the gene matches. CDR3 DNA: TGTGCCAGCCGAACGGGCGGGGGCAATGAGCAGTTCTTC. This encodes CASRTGGGNEQFF.